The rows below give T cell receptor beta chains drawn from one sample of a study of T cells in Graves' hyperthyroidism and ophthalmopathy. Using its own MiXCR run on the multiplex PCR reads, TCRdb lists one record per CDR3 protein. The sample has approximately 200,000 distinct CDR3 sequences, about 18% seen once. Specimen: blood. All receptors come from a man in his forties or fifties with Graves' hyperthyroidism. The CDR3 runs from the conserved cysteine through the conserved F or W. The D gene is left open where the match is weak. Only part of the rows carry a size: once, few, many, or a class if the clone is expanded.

TGTGCCAGCAGACCCGGAGACAGGGGTGAAGAACTGTTTTTT	CASRPGDRGEELFF	.	TRBV7-9	TRBJ1-4	TRBD1
TGTGCCAGCAGTGATGTTACAGGGGGTAACAATGAGCAGTTCTTC	CASSDVTGGNNEQFF	.	TRBV25-1	TRBJ2-1	TRBD1
TGTGCCAGCAGCCCACAGGGACAGGGAGTGGAAAAACTGTTTTTT	CASSPQGQGVEKLFF	many	TRBV7-2	TRBJ1-4	TRBD1
TGTGCCAGCAGCGACATAGAGGGCTACACCTTC	CASSDIEGYTF	many	TRBV7-9	TRBJ1-2	.
TGCGCCAGCAGCTTGAGGCCTTCCTACGAGCAGTACTTC	CASSLRPSYEQYF	many	TRBV5-1	TRBJ2-7	.
TGTGCCAGCAGCCGAGGGAATAATTCACCCCTCCACTTT	CASSRGNNSPLHF	few	TRBV6-2/TRBV6-3	TRBJ1-6	.
TGTGCCAGCAGCTTAGGAGCCTGGCGGACAGTGGAGGACTCACCCCTCCACTTT	CASSLGAWRTVEDSPLHF	few	TRBV7-2	TRBJ1-6	.
TGTGCCAGTAGTCTACAACAGGGGGCGGAAGAAAAACTGTTTTTT	CASSLQQGAEEKLFF	few	TRBV19	TRBJ1-4	TRBD1
TGTGCCAGCAGTGATTTGCGGGGGGGCTCCGAGACCCAGTACTTC	CASSDLRGGSETQYF	many	TRBV2	TRBJ2-5	TRBD2
TGTGCCAGCAGTCACGAGCATTTT	CASSHEHF	.	TRBV7-4	TRBJ1-5	.
TGCAGTGTCGGCCAGTCTTCCTACAATGAGCAGTTCTTC	CSVGQSSYNEQFF	many	TRBV20-1	TRBJ2-1	.
TGCAGTGCTAGAGTGACGGGGGGCGCGGGAGAGACCCAGTACTTC	CSARVTGGAGETQYF	many	TRBV20-1	TRBJ2-5	.
TGTGCCAGCAGCCGCTACCTCGGACAGACCGGGGAGCTGTTTTTT	CASSRYLGQTGELFF	.	TRBV9	TRBJ2-2	.
TGTGCCAGCAGTTACGTGGCCGATCTTGGCTACACCTTC	CASSYVADLGYTF	many	TRBV6-6	TRBJ1-2	.
TGTGCCAGCAGTCTCCGTATAGCCGGGGAGCTGTTTTTT	CASSLRIAGELFF	many	TRBV7-9	TRBJ2-2	.
TGTGCCAGCAGTTCCGTCCAGAGCTACACCTTC	CASSSVQSYTF	many	TRBV28	TRBJ1-2	.
TGTGCCTGGAACAACCACGGGGGGGACAAGCAGTACTTC	CAWNNHGGDKQYF	many	TRBV30	TRBJ2-7	TRBD2
TGTGCCAGCAGCCTCGGGACAGACAATGAGCAGTTCTTC	CASSLGTDNEQFF	many	TRBV7-3	TRBJ2-1	TRBD1
TGTGCCAGCAGTTCGGTGGGGGCCAACCTGAACACTGAAGCTTTCTTT	CASSSVGANLNTEAFF	many	TRBV28	TRBJ1-1	.
TGCGCCAGCAGTACGACTAGAATCGACGAGCAGTACTTC	CASSTTRIDEQYF	few	TRBV10-1	TRBJ2-7	.
TGTGCCAGCAGGGCGGAGCTCAGCTACGAGCAGTACTTC	CASRAELSYEQYF	many	TRBV2	TRBJ2-7	.
TGCAGTGCTAGAGACGGGGGGGCTCTGTACAATGAGCAGTTCTTC	CSARDGGALYNEQFF	.	TRBV20-1	TRBJ2-1	TRBD2
TGCAGTGCCACTCCCGCGACAGGGATCTACGAGCAGTACTTC	CSATPATGIYEQYF	.	TRBV20-1	TRBJ2-7	TRBD1
TGTGCCAGCAGTTTAAAATTCTGGGGGACTAACTATGGCTACACCTTC	CASSLKFWGTNYGYTF	many	TRBV28	TRBJ1-2	.
TGTGCCAGCAGCCGACGAGGGACTATCCGGGAGGGGCAGTTCTTC	CASSRRGTIREGQFF	.	TRBV5-4	TRBJ2-1	TRBD2
TGCAGTGCTAGAGGCGCTGCACCCAAAGATGAAAAACTGTTTTTT	CSARGAAPKDEKLFF	many	TRBV20-1	TRBJ1-4	.
TGTGCCAGCATGGGACTCGGAGAGACCCAGTACTTC	CASMGLGETQYF	many	TRBV2	TRBJ2-5	.
TGTGCCAGCAGCCAAATCGGGGAGCTGTTTTTT	CASSQIGELFF	many	TRBV3-1	TRBJ2-2	.
TGTGCCAGCAGCCCTGGGGAGATTACCCTCTATGGCTACACCTTC	CASSPGEITLYGYTF	many	TRBV7-9	TRBJ1-2	.
TGTGCCAGCAGGACAGGACATTTCAATGAGCAGTTCTTC	CASRTGHFNEQFF	many	TRBV28	TRBJ2-1	.
TGTGCCAGCAGCCCAGGACTAGCGGCGCAGTATTTT	CASSPGLAAQYF	few	TRBV5-8	TRBJ2-3	TRBD2
TGTGCCAGCAGCTTATCGACAGGGCTGGGCAATGAGCAGTTCTTC	CASSLSTGLGNEQFF	once	TRBV7-2	TRBJ2-1	TRBD1
TGTGCCAGCAGCTTGGACAGGTGGCAAGAGACCCAGTACTTC	CASSLDRWQETQYF	many	TRBV7-3	TRBJ2-5	TRBD1
TGTGCCAGCAGTGATTGGCAGGGGGCTGAAGCTTTCTTT	CASSDWQGAEAFF	many	TRBV2	TRBJ1-1	TRBD1
TGTGCCAGCAGCGTAGCGTCAGGCCCTCTGAAATACAATGAGCAGTTCTTC	CASSVASGPLKYNEQFF	.	TRBV9	TRBJ2-1	.
TGCGCCAGCAGCCCGGCGGAGGGAGGACAGACCCAGTACTTC	CASSPAEGGQTQYF	many	TRBV5-1	TRBJ2-5	.
TGTGCCAGCAACCCGGGAGGCTCCTATGGCTACACCTTC	CASNPGGSYGYTF	.	TRBV28	TRBJ1-2	.
TGTGCCTGGAGTCGGGGTAACTATGGCTACACCTTC	CAWSRGNYGYTF	few	TRBV30	TRBJ1-2	.
TGTGCCAGCAGTGAATCCCCATCCACAGATACGCAGTATTTT	CASSESPSTDTQYF	many	TRBV2	TRBJ2-3	.
TGTGCCAGCAGCTTAACGGTTACCGGGGAGCTGTTTTTT	CASSLTVTGELFF	few	TRBV7-3	TRBJ2-2	.
TGTGCCAGCACCGAAGTAGCGGGGGGGCAAGATACGCAGTATTTT	CASTEVAGGQDTQYF	once	TRBV2	TRBJ2-3	TRBD2
TGTGCCACCAGCGACCCGGGACAGGGGTACGAGCAGTACTTC	CATSDPGQGYEQYF	.	TRBV15	TRBJ2-7	TRBD1
TGCGCCAGCAGCCAAGATCTGGGGAGGGGTAATTCACCCCTCCACTTT	CASSQDLGRGNSPLHF	.	TRBV4-3	TRBJ1-6	.
TGTGCCAGCAGCTTGATATTAGATGGCTACACCTTC	CASSLILDGYTF	.	TRBV5-5	TRBJ1-2	.
TGTGCCAGCAGTTATAGGCCCTCCTACAATGAGCAGTTCTTC	CASSYRPSYNEQFF	many	TRBV27	TRBJ2-1	.
TGCGCCAGCAGCTTGGAAACTACAGATACGCAGTATTTT	CASSLETTDTQYF	many	TRBV5-1	TRBJ2-3	.
TGTGCCAGCAGCTTAAGGCGCGGGAGGGCCGAGACCGGGGAGCTGTTTTTT	CASSLRRGRAETGELFF	.	TRBV7-2	TRBJ2-2	TRBD2